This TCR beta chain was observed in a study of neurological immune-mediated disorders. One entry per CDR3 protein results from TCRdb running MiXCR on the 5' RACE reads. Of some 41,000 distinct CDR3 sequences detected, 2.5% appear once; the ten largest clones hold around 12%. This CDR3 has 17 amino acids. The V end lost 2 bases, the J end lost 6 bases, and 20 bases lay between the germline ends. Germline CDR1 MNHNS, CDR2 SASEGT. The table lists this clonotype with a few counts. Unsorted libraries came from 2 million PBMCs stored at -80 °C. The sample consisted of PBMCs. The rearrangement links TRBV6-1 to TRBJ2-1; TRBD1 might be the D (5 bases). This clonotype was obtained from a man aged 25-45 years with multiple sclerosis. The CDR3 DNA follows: TGTGCCAGCAGTGAAAAGGCAGGGTGGTCGGCAGGCAATGAGCAGTTCTTC. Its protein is CASSEKAGWSAGNEQFF.